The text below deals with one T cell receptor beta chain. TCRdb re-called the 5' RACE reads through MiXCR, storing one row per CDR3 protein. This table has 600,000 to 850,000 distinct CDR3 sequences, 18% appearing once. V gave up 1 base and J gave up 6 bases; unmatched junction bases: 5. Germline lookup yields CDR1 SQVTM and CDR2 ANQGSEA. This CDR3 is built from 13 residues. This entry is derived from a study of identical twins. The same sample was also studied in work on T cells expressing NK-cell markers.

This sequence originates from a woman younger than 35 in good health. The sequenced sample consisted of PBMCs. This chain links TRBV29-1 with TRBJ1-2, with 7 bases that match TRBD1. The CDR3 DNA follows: TGCAGCGTTGAAGGACAGGGCGAAAATGGCTACACCTTC. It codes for CSVEGQGENGYTF.